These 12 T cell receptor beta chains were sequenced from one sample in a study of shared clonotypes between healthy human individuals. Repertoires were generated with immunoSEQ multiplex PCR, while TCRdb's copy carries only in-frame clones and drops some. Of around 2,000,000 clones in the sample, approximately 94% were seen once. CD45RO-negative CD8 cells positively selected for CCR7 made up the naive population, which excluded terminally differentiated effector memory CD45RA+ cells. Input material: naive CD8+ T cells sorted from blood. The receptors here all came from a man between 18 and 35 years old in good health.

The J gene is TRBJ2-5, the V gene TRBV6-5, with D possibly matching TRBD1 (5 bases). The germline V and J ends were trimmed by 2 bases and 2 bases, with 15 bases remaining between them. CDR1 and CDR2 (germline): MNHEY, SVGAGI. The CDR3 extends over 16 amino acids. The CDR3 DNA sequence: TGTGCCAGCAGTTACCGAGACAGATCGGAACAAGAGACCCAGTACTTC. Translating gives CASSYRDRSEQETQYF.

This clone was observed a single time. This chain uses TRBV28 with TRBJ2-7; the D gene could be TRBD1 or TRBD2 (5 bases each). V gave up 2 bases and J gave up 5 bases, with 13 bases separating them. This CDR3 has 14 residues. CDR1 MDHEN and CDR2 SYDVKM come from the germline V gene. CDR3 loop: CASSLGDLPHEQYF. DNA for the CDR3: TGTGCCAGCAGTTTAGGGGACCTCCCCCACGAGCAGTACTTC.

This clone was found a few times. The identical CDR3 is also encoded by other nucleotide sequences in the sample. DNA for the CDR3: TGTGCCAGCAGTTACTCTCCCGGGAGCAATCAGCCCCAGCATTTT. It is translated as CASSYSPGSNQPQHF. This chain connects TRBV6-5 to TRBJ1-5; D is unresolved. This CDR3 spans 15 amino acids. Germline assignment: CDR1 MNHEY and CDR2 SVGAGI. V was cut by 0 bases and J by 1 base, with 7 bases left in between.

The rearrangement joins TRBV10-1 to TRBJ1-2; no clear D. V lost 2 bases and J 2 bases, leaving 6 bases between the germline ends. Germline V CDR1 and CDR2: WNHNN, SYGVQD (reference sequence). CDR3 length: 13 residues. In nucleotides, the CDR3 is TGCGCCAGCAGTGAGACAGAGAACTATGGCTACACCTTC. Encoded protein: CASSETENYGYTF.

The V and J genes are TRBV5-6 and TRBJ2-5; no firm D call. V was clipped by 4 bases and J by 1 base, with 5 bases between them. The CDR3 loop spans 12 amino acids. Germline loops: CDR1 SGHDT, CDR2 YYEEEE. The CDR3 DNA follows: TGTGCCAGCAGCCAGACCCAAGAGACCCAGTACTTC. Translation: CASSQTQETQYF.

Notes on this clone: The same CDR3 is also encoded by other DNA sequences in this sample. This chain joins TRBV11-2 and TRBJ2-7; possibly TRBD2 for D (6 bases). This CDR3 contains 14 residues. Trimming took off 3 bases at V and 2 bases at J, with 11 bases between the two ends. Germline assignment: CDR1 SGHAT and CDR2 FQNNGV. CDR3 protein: CASSFGTLAYEQYF. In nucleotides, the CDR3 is TGTGCCAGCAGCTTCGGGACTCTCGCCTACGAGCAGTACTTC. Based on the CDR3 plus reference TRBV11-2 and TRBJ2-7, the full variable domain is EAGVAQSPRYKIIEKRQSVAFWCNPISGHATLYWYQQILGQGPKLLIQFQNNGVVDDSQLPKDRFSAERLKGVDSTLKIQPAKLEDSAVYLCASSFGTLAYEQYFGPGTRLTVT.

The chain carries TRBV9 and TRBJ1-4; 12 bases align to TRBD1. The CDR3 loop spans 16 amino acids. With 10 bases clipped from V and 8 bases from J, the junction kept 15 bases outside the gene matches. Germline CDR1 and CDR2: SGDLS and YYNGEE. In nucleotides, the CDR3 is TGTGCCGGCTGGGGACAGGGGGCCGATATCTTAGAAAAACTGTTTTTT. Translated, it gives CAGWGQGADILEKLFF.

CDR3 sequence reads: CASSYAGGETQYF. The CDR3, as DNA: TGTGCCAGCAGTTACGCGGGGGGAGAGACCCAGTACTTC. The genes are TRBV6-5 and TRBJ2-5; 8 bases fit TRBD2. The germline gives CDR1 MNHEY, CDR2 SVGAGI. The length of the CDR3 is 13 residues. V dropped 2 bases and J dropped 4; count of bases not matched to a gene: 0.

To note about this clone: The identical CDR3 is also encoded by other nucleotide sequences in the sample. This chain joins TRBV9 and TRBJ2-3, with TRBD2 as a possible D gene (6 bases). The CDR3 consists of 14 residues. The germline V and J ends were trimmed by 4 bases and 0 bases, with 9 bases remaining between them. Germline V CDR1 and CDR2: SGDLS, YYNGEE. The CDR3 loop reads CASSFSGSTDTQYF. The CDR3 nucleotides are TGTGCCAGCAGCTTTAGCGGTAGCACAGATACGCAGTATTTT.

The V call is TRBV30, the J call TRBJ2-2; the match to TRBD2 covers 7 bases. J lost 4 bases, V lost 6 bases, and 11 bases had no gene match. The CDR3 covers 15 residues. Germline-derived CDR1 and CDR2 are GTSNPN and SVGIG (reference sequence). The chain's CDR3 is CACPRERGPTGELFF. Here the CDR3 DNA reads TGTGCCTGTCCTCGCGAGCGGGGCCCCACCGGGGAGCTGTTTTTT.

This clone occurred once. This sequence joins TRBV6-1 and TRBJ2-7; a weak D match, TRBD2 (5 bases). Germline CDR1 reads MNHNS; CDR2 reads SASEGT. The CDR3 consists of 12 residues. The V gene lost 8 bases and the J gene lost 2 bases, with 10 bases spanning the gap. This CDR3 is CASLGRAYEQYF. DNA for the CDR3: TGTGCCAGCCTTGGGAGAGCCTACGAGCAGTACTTC.

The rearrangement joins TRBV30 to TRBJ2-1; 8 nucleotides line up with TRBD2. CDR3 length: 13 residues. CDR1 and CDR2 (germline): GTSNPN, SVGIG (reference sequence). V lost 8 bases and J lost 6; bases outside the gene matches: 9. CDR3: CARETGTSNEQFF. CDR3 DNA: TGTGCCCGAGAAACCGGGACTAGCAATGAGCAGTTCTTC.